These 20 T cell receptor beta chains were sequenced from one sample in a study of cytomegalovirus exposure and HLA in healthy donors. The PCR made use of 60 Vbeta and 13 Jbeta primers. The data were produced by immunoSEQ multiplex PCR, yet TCRdb's version contains in-frame clones alone and is incomplete. Altogether fewer than 90,000 clones are present, around four fifths being singletons, with the ten largest covering about 9.4%. Input material: PBMCs. The receptors originated from a man aged 25-40 years in good health and CMV-seropositive.

The chain carries TRBV13 and TRBJ2-7, with 8 bases that match TRBD1. The CDR3 runs to 15 residues. V shed 5 bases, J shed 0 bases, and the junction held 6 bases outside the gene matches. Germline V gene lookup returns CDR1 PRHDT and CDR2 FYEKMQ (reference sequence). The CDR3 DNA reads as TGTGCCAGCAGCCGAGGGACAGGTAGCTCCTACGAGCAGTACTTC. Amino acids: CASSRGTGSSYEQYF.

The chain is built from TRBV6-1 and TRBJ2-5, with 11 bases fitting TRBD2. TRBJ2-7 explains the end of the DNA better; the J call may be wrong. The CDR3 is 16 residues long. Germline loops: CDR1 MNHNS, CDR2 SASEGT. The CDR3 loop reads CASSEGLAGGPYEQYF. DNA of the CDR3: TGTGCCAGCAGTGAGGGGCTAGCGGGGGGCCCCTACGAGCAGTACTTC.

This chain connects TRBV7-2 to TRBJ2-7; 14 bases are a match to TRBD2. The CDR3 is made up of 15 amino acids. Trimming at V came to 3 bases and at J to 6 bases, leaving 4 bases not matched to a gene. In germline, CDR1 is SGHTA, CDR2 FQGNSA. In DNA form, the CDR3 reads TGTGCCAGCAGCTTGACGGGACTAGCGGGGGTCGAGCAGTACTTC. Its protein product is CASSLTGLAGVEQYF.

The J gene is TRBJ2-5, the V gene TRBV30; D is perhaps TRBD1 (5 bases). Judging by the DNA end, TRBJ2-7 fits better; the J call may be wrong. The CDR3 runs 12 residues. Germline assignment: CDR1 GTSNPN and CDR2 SVGIG (reference sequence). CDR3 residues: CAWSFRDYEQYF. The CDR3 DNA sequence: TGTGCCTGGAGCTTCAGGGACTACGAGCAGTACTTC.

This chain connects TRBV7-9 to TRBJ2-3; D not resolved. Germline CDR1 SEHNR, CDR2 FQNEAQ (reference sequence). The CDR3 spans 12 residues. V was pared by 3 bases and J by 1 base, with 2 bases between. The CDR3 spells CASSFGTDTQYF. The DNA of the CDR3 is TGTGCCAGCAGCTTCGGCACAGATACGCAGTATTTT.

CDR3 nucleotides: TGTGCCAGCAGTTGGACAGGGGGCTTTTCACCCCTCCACTTT. It specifies CASSWTGGFSPLHF. The chain couples TRBV27 to TRBJ1-6; 11 bases fit TRBD1. This CDR3 region has 14 residues. V lost 4 bases to trimming and J lost 9 bases; unmatched junction nucleotides: 2. CDR1 and CDR2 from the germline V gene are MNHEY and SMNVEV (reference sequence).

The chain uses TRBV6-1 and TRBJ1-5; a weak D match, TRBD1 (5 bases). This CDR3 has 13 amino acids. Between the trimmed V and J ends, which lost 7 bases and 6 bases, there was a span of 13 bases. Germline CDR1 reads MNHNS; CDR2 reads SASEGT. CDR3: CASIWGVGQPQHF. The CDR3 coding sequence is TGTGCCAGCATCTGGGGGGTAGGTCAGCCCCAGCATTTT.

The chain employs TRBV6-5 and TRBJ1-5, with TRBD1 as a possible D gene (6 bases). V lost 6 bases to trimming and J lost 9 bases, with 15 bases between them. The CDR3 totals 13 residues. In germline, CDR1 is MNHEY, CDR2 SVGAGI. As DNA, the CDR3 is TGTGCCAGCAGGCGGGGGGCAGGCGGGCCCCAGCATTTT. It translates to CASRRGAGGPQHF.

V and J are TRBV9 and TRBJ2-2; possible D gene TRBD2, 6 bases. Trimming cost V 0 bases and J 3 bases, with 18 bases left between them. CDR3 length equals 18 residues. CDR1 SGDLS and CDR2 YYNGEE come from the germline V gene. CDR3 loop: CASSVESGLGSDTGELFF. The CDR3 DNA is TGTGCCAGCAGCGTAGAGAGCGGGTTGGGATCGGACACCGGGGAGCTGTTTTTT.

The gene calls are TRBV7-3 and TRBJ2-1, with D perhaps matching TRBD2 (6 bases). This CDR3 is 13 amino acids long. With 3 bases removed from V and 9 bases from J, the gap between germline ends came to 12 bases. Looked up from germline, CDR1 is SGHTA and CDR2 is FQGTGA. The CDR3 DNA reads as TGTGCCAGCAGCTTTGGGGGGTCGGGTGAGCAGTTCTTC. It encodes CASSFGGSGEQFF. Full variable domain (rest looked up from reference TRBV7-3 and TRBJ2-1): GAGVSQTPSNKVTEKGKYVELRCDPISGHTALYWYRQSLGQGPEFLIYFQGTGAADDSGLPNDRFFAVRPEGSVSTLKIQRTERGDSAVYLCASSFGGSGEQFFGPGTRLTVL.

The chain links TRBV29-1 to TRBJ2-7, with D maybe TRBD1 (5 bases). V lost 5 bases and J 5 bases, leaving 13 bases between the germline ends. This CDR3 is 12 amino acids long. The germline V gene has CDR1 SQVTM and CDR2 ANQGSEA. The CDR3: CSVLDIANEQYF. Here the CDR3 DNA reads TGCAGCGTTCTGGACATCGCGAACGAGCAGTACTTC.

The genes are TRBV6-6 and TRBJ2-5; 7 positions match TRBD2. The CDR3 totals 15 residues. Germline V gene lookup returns CDR1 MNHNY and CDR2 SVGAGI (reference sequence). After removal of 2 bases from V and 1 base from J, the junction contained 4 bases not matched to a gene. CDR3: CASSYPGGGQETQYF. The CDR3 bases are TGTGCCAGCAGTTACCCTGGGGGGGGCCAAGAGACCCAGTACTTC.

This chain uses TRBV2 with TRBJ1-4; 9 positions agree with TRBD1. V trimming: 4 bases; J trimming: 8 bases; junction bases outside the gene matches: 8. The length of the CDR3 is 15 residues. The V gene's germline CDR1 is SNHLY and CDR2 FYNNEI. CDR3 sequence (DNA): TGTGCCAGCAGTGTAAGGGACAGGGCAGGAGAAAAACTGTTTTTT. This translates into CASSVRDRAGEKLFF.

The sample holds one count of this clone. V and J are TRBV11-2 and TRBJ2-5; 8 nucleotides agree with TRBD2. Germline V CDR1 and CDR2: SGHAT, FQNNGV. The CDR3 runs to 19 residues. V shed 1 base and J 5 bases; nucleotides not matched to a gene: 18. CDR3 coding DNA: TGTGCCAGCAGCTTAGGTCGGGTGTCGGGAGGGGGGAGTTACGAGACCCAGTACTTC. Residues: CASSLGRVSGGGSYETQYF.

This chain links TRBV28 with TRBJ1-5; D is perhaps TRBD1 (5 bases). V was pared by 6 bases and J by 14 bases, with 26 bases between. The CDR3 is 15 residues long. Germline CDR1 is MDHEN and CDR2 is SYDVKM. The CDR3 here is CASSPNSKGPQRKHF. The CDR3 DNA reads TGTGCCAGCAGCCCTAACTCGAAGGGGCCCCAGCGTAAGCATTTT.

The V and J genes are TRBV5-1 and TRBJ1-1; weak D call: TRBD1 (5 bases). Germline assignment: CDR1 SGHRS and CDR2 YFSETQ. V lost 5 bases and J 5 bases, leaving 16 bases between the germline ends. The CDR3 consists of 14 residues. The CDR3 DNA reads TGCGCCAGCAGTCAGGGCGTCGGTGGAACTGAAGCTTTCTTT. This codes for CASSQGVGGTEAFF.

This clone was recorded a few times. The chain has TRBV5-4 and TRBJ2-3; 15 bases fit TRBD2. The CDR3 spans 18 residues. CDR1 and CDR2 from the germline V gene are SGHNT and YYREEE (reference sequence). The J segment lost 2 bases and the V segment lost 5 bases, leaving 9 bases of the junction unmatched. The CDR3 loop reads CASSSPGLAGGFTDTQYF. The CDR3 bases are TGTGCCAGCAGTTCACCGGGACTAGCGGGGGGATTCACAGATACGCAGTATTTT.

This sequence joins TRBV11-2 and TRBJ1-2; 10 positions agree with TRBD1. The ends lost 3 bases at V and 5 bases at J; junction bases unmatched: 3. The length of the CDR3 is 14 residues. CDR1 is SGHAT, CDR2 FQNNGV, per germline. CDR3 loop: CASSLGQGHYGYTF. CDR3 coding DNA: TGTGCCAGCAGCTTGGGACAGGGGCATTATGGCTACACCTTC.

This clone has just a few counts. The gene calls are TRBV7-3 and TRBJ2-2; 9 bases line up with TRBD1. CDR3 length: 17 amino acids. V shed 1 base and J 2 bases; nucleotides not matched to a gene: 5. Germline V gives CDR1 SGHTA, CDR2 FQGTGA. The DNA for the CDR3 is TGTGCCAGCAGCTTAAACCGGGACAGGGCTAACACCGGGGAGCTGTTTTTT. Its translation: CASSLNRDRANTGELFF.

This rearrangement joins TRBV6-5 to TRBJ2-7; no firm D call. V was cut by 4 bases and J by 2 bases, with 6 bases left in between. The germline V gene has CDR1 MNHEY and CDR2 SVGAGI. This CDR3 spans 12 amino acids. The CDR3, as DNA: TGTGCCAGCAGTTCAGTCGCCTACGAGCAGTACTTC. Its translation is CASSSVAYEQYF.